This T cell receptor beta chain was recovered during a study of CD8+CD57+ T cells in acquired aplastic anemia. Study-level background: DNA recovered from sorted CD4+ and CD8+ cells had a mean of about 3 ug. The study's findings and limits: Patient and control CD8+ Simpson's diversity was not significantly different.

This clonotype showed up just a few times. Its antigen is currently unknown. The TCR beta profiling, which covered VDJ combination and CDR3 sequence, was carried out using genomic DNA as the template. TCRdb analysed the reads with MiXCR anew, one entry per CDR3 protein. The table records about 240,000 distinct CDR3 sequences, about 44% of them present only once. An expansion of CD8+CD57+ cells by flow cytometry had been shown in patients chosen for sequencing. The sequenced sample consisted of sorted CD4+, CD8+, or CD8+CD57+ T cells (not recorded which) from PBMCs. This sequence was found in a human donor with aplastic anemia.

The CDR3 reads CASSEGVRQGHNEQFF. CDR3 coding DNA: TGTGCCAGCAGTGAAGGGGTCAGACAGGGCCACAATGAGCAGTTCTTC. The J gene is TRBJ2-1, the V gene TRBV6-1, with 7 bases lining up with TRBD1. Germline V gene data show CDR1 as MNHNS and CDR2 as SASEGT. V was clipped by 1 base and J by 5 bases; unmatched bases: 8. CDR3 length equals 16 residues.